The rows below give T cell receptor beta chains drawn from one sample of a study of T cells in Graves' hyperthyroidism and ophthalmopathy. From the multiplex PCR reads, TCRdb called clonotypes with MiXCR, one entry per CDR3 protein. Counted here are about 400,000 distinct CDR3 sequences, around 16% occurring once; the ten biggest clones make up about 30%. Sequenced: blood. Every receptor here comes from a woman in her late teens or twenties with Graves' hyperthyroidism that later progressed to Graves' ophthalmopathy. The conserved cysteine and the conserved F or W are not part of the CDR3 here.

V,J,CDR3
TRBV6-2/TRBV6-3,TRBJ2-1,ASSYIAGGPYNEQF
TRBV28,TRBJ2-1,ASSLWTTSGYNEQF
TRBV6-1,TRBJ2-1,ATRPPGTSGYNEQF
TRBV5-1,TRBJ2-5,ASSPWTEETQY
TRBV12-3/TRBV12-4,TRBJ1-1,ASSGAPTEAF
TRBV20-1,TRBJ1-6,SARQGAASPLH
TRBV20-1,TRBJ2-7,SASGTGSSYEQY
TRBV20-1,TRBJ2-2,SARDDPRGDTGELF
TRBV20-1,TRBJ2-7,SARMGLGSSYEQY
TRBV10-2,TRBJ2-7,ASSNIGRKYSYEQY
TRBV5-1,TRBJ2-7,ASSLAGGGLAGVYEQY
TRBV5-1,TRBJ2-3,ASSSSGDSTDTQY
TRBV29-1,TRBJ2-2,SVVLQGALLSGELF
TRBV11-2,TRBJ2-7,ASSQLYEQY
TRBV13,TRBJ2-2,ASSATGTGELF
TRBV7-9,TRBJ2-1,ASSLQANEQF
TRBV20-1,TRBJ1-5,SATRDTSNQPQH
TRBV27,TRBJ1-4,ASSLKPDSEKLF
TRBV20-1,TRBJ2-2,SASRGAGTGELF
TRBV29-1,TRBJ2-6,SVEAGGYGANVLT
TRBV18,TRBJ2-7,ASSPEQGNPHYEQY
TRBV5-1,TRBJ1-2,ASRPGTGGNLNGYT
TRBV7-9,TRBJ1-4,ASSPGGVGEKLF
TRBV7-9,TRBJ2-5,ASSAGQGARY
TRBV6-1,TRBJ2-3,ASSLAGAITDTQY
TRBV4-2,TRBJ1-4,ASSQPNRGTNEKLF
TRBV20-1,TRBJ1-2,SAPVGVNYGYT
TRBV5-1,TRBJ1-4,ASSLWPGTGSGEKLF
TRBV9,TRBJ1-2,ASSVGTGGIDGYT
TRBV3-1,TRBJ2-7,ATSNTYEQY
TRBV11-2,TRBJ2-2,ASSLEYGSRGGELF
TRBV10-2,TRBJ2-1,ASTTMGSAYNEQF
TRBV7-9,TRBJ2-5,ASSYSSGPLQETQY
TRBV27,TRBJ1-5,ASSLSGRGQPQH
TRBV12-3/TRBV12-4,TRBJ2-7,ASSSGADEQH
TRBV29-1,TRBJ2-1,SVERQAPSGSEQF
TRBV28,TRBJ1-2,ASSLDAGGSGYT
TRBV27,TRBJ2-2,ASSARGGHTGELF
TRBV6-1,TRBJ1-5,ASSYAERLNQPQH
TRBV28,TRBJ1-2,ASSSGTGGSQGYGYT
TRBV6-2/TRBV6-3,TRBJ2-1,ASAGGRLVPNEQF